This TCR beta chain appears in the sequencing data of a study of T cells after yellow fever vaccination. Germline CDR1 LGHNA, CDR2 YSLEER. Deletions cut 1 base from V and 5 bases from J, with 13 bases between. The CDR3 totals 15 residues. This clonotype was recorded at least ten times. Making TCR cDNA involved 5'RACE template switching, which added UMIs and a universal primer site. TCRdb analysed the 5' RACE reads with MiXCR anew, one entry per CDR3 protein. The sample gives about 22,000 distinct CDR3 sequences, around 5.2% of which show up once; around 20% is in the top ten. The study, taken as a whole, reports: Most primary-vaccination clones reappeared after the booster (less than 98% CD4, 75% to 90% CD8). Relatively few clonotypes were ones that appeared in both CD4 and CD8 compartments.

The V gene is TRBV4-3, the J gene TRBJ2-3; the D gene is possibly TRBD2 (5 bases). The sequence was obtained from a man younger than 35 who received the YFV17D yellow fever vaccine. The specimen comprised PBMCs, either bulk or a sorted T-cell subset (CD4+, CD8+, memory, or dextramer-sorted; not recorded which), sampled about 49 days after the first yellow fever vaccination. CDR3 DNA sequence: TGCGCCAGCAGCCAAGCCCCTCGGACTGAAGATACGCAGTATTTT. Amino acid sequence: CASSQAPRTEDTQYF.